Below are 29 T cell receptor beta chains sequenced from a single sample in a study of persistence of HIV-infected CD4 T cells. Stimulation used around 9.1 ug/mL lysate from CMV-infected fibroblasts. Memory cells lacking CD40L and CD69 with high CD45RO were sorted. Their antigens remain unidentified. The libraries were made with immunoSEQ version 4 in survey mode. Sequencing used immunoSEQ multiplex PCR; TCRdb keeps in-frame clones, though not all of them. The sample lists 37,000 or so clones, 65% to 85% occurring once. Sequencing was performed on CD4+ T cells sorted from PBMCs after approximately 19-hour stimulation, taken from a patient who received antiretroviral therapy. The receptors stem from an adult man with HIV who was CMV-seropositive.

The CDR3 DNA sequence: TGTGCCAGCAGCCAAGTTATGAATAATTCACCCCTCCACTTT. It encodes CASSQVMNNSPLHF. This chain links TRBV3-1 (or the pseudogene TRBV3-2) with TRBJ1-6; no firm D call. The CDR3 is made up of 14 amino acids. Trimming cost V 1 base and J 5 bases, with 6 bases left between them. Germline lookup yields CDR1 LGHDT and CDR2 YNNKEL (reference sequence).

This sequence joins TRBV4-1 and TRBJ1-1; TRBD1 matches at 12 bases. The CDR3 contains 14 residues. Germline V gene lookup returns CDR1 MGHRA and CDR2 YSYEKL. V lost 4 bases to trimming and J lost 10 bases; unmatched junction nucleotides: 7. The CDR3 DNA follows: TGCGCCAGCAGCCGATCGGGACAGGGGGCAGGAGCTTTCTTT. Translation gives CASSRSGQGAGAFF.

V usage is TRBV29-1 and J usage is TRBJ1-1; a weak D match, TRBD1 (5 bases). This CDR3 region has 11 residues. V lost 6 bases, J lost 4 bases, and 9 bases lay in between. Per germline, CDR1 SQVTM and CDR2 ANQGSEA. DNA for the CDR3: TGCAGCGTGGGGGTCGGCACTGAAGCTTTCTTT. Amino acids: CSVGVGTEAFF.

This chain uses TRBV28 with TRBJ1-5; D gene ambiguous. CDR1 and CDR2 from the germline V gene are MDHEN and SYDVKM. Trimming removed 7 bases at V and 7 bases at J, with 14 bases between. The CDR3 spans 13 residues. CDR3 residues: CASTTRKGQPQHF. The CDR3 region has the DNA TGTGCCAGCACCACGAGGAAGGGACAGCCCCAGCATTTT.

The genes are TRBV18 and TRBJ1-2; D possibly corresponds to TRBD1 (6 bases). Between the trimmed V and J ends, which lost 2 bases and 1 base, there was a span of 11 bases. Germline values: CDR1 KGHSH, CDR2 LQKENI. CDR3 length equals 15 residues. DNA for the CDR3: TGTGCCAGCTCACCATCCGCAGGGGTTAACTATGGCTACACCTTC. Its protein is CASSPSAGVNYGYTF.

The chain carries TRBV13 and TRBJ2-4; the match to TRBD1 covers 8 bases. CDR3 length: 15 residues. CDR1 and CDR2 from the germline V gene are PRHDT and FYEKMQ (reference sequence). Germline trimming cut 4 bases from V and 4 bases from J; bases unmatched to any gene: 6. In nucleotides, the CDR3 is TGTGCCAGCAGCTATTCCGGACAGGGTAAAAACATTCAGTACTTC. Protein product: CASSYSGQGKNIQYF.

The count of this clone is one. The rearrangement links TRBV7-8 to TRBJ1-2; D is uncertain. Germline V lookup: CDR1 SGHVS, CDR2 FQNEAQ. This CDR3 comprises 15 residues. The V and J ends lost 5 bases and 4 bases respectively, with 17 bases between them. The CDR3 DNA follows: TGTGCCAGCAGCCAGAATACAGCTCGCAGCTATGGCTACACCTTC. Residues: CASSQNTARSYGYTF. The full variable domain, rest sourced from reference TRBV7-8 and TRBJ1-2, is GAGVSQSPRYKVAKRGQDVALRCDPISGHVSLFWYQQALGQGPEFLTYFQNEAQLDKSGLPSDRFFAERPEGSVSTLKIQRTQQEDSAVYLCASSQNTARSYGYTFGSGTRLTVV.

The chain couples TRBV6-5 to TRBJ1-2; possibly TRBD1 for D (6 bases). The ends were cut back, 5 bases at V and 12 bases at J, with 16 bases in the middle. From germline, CDR1 is MNHEY and CDR2 SVGAGI. The CDR3 extends over 12 amino acids. The CDR3 is CASSPGQWYHTF. CDR3 nucleotides: TGTGCCAGCAGTCCTGGACAGTGGTACCACACCTTC.

The rearrangement uses TRBV5-5 and TRBJ1-1, with D tentatively TRBD1 (6 bases). This CDR3 comprises 18 residues. The ends were cut back, 1 base at V and 3 bases at J, with 22 bases in the middle. Germline assignment: CDR1 SGHKS and CDR2 YYEKEE (reference sequence). The CDR3 region is CASSLRGDRRGIDTEAFF. DNA of the CDR3: TGTGCCAGCAGCTTGCGAGGTGACAGGCGAGGGATAGACACTGAAGCTTTCTTT.

The chain is built from TRBV27 and TRBJ1-6; TRBD1 is a possible D gene (6 bases). CDR1 and CDR2 (germline): MNHEY, SMNVEV (reference sequence). CDR3 length equals 14 residues. Between the trimmed V and J ends, which lost 5 bases and 10 bases, there was a span of 15 bases. The CDR3 loop reads CASSLGGIGSPLHF. CDR3 in DNA: TGTGCCAGCAGTCTAGGGGGTATTGGGTCACCCCTCCACTTT.

This clone was recorded once. The gene calls are TRBV6-5 and TRBJ1-1; D unclear. V was clipped by 11 bases and J by 0 bases, with 13 bases between them. The CDR3 extends over 13 amino acids. Germline CDR1 MNHEY, CDR2 SVGAGI. The CDR3 DNA reads TGTGCCGCACGCACAGCCGTGAACACTGAAGCTTTCTTT. It specifies CAARTAVNTEAFF.

This rearrangement joins TRBV19 to TRBJ2-6, with 8 nucleotides matching TRBD1. V lost 6 bases and J lost 1; bases outside the gene matches: 11. The CDR3 is made up of 18 amino acids. Germline V gene sequence: CDR1 LNHDA, CDR2 SQIVND (reference sequence). The CDR3 reads CASSHTPGQASGANVLTF. Here the CDR3 DNA reads TGTGCCAGTAGCCACACCCCGGGACAGGCTTCTGGGGCCAACGTCCTGACTTTC.

The V and J genes are TRBV15 and TRBJ2-7, with D hard to call. Looked up from germline, CDR1 is LNHNV and CDR2 is YYDKDF (reference sequence). The V end was cut by 0 bases, the J end by 2 bases, with 11 bases between. The CDR3 sequence is 15 residues long. CDR3 region: CATSRDRKGTYEQYF. The CDR3 DNA sequence: TGTGCCACCAGCAGAGATCGTAAGGGCACCTACGAGCAGTACTTC.

The rearrangement uses TRBV18 and TRBJ2-7, with 11 bases aligning to TRBD1. J gave up 2 bases and V 3 bases, and 3 bases lay outside the gene matches. The CDR3 consists of 15 residues. CDR1 and CDR2 from the germline V gene are KGHSH and LQKENI. The CDR3 here is CASSPSGQGAYEQYF. CDR3 DNA: TGTGCCAGCTCACCTTCGGGACAGGGGGCCTACGAGCAGTACTTC.

The chain employs TRBV7-9 and TRBJ1-1; 8 bases match TRBD1. Trimming took 5 bases from V and 1 from J; bases not matched to a gene: 3. The germline V gene has CDR1 SEHNR and CDR2 FQNEAQ (reference sequence). This CDR3 comprises 14 residues. In DNA form, the CDR3 reads TGTGCCAGCAGCCCCGGACAGGGGAACACTGAAGCTTTCTTT. This encodes CASSPGQGNTEAFF.

The chain couples TRBV6-2 or TRBV6-3 to TRBJ2-7; 10 bases fit TRBD2. Germline V lookup: CDR1 MNHEY, CDR2 SVGEGT. The CDR3 runs to 16 residues. J lost 3 bases, V lost 2 bases, and 7 bases had no gene match. CDR3 in amino acids: CASSYTTSGSLYEQYF. The CDR3 DNA reads as TGTGCCAGCAGTTACACGACTAGCGGGTCCCTCTACGAGCAGTACTTC.

This clone was recorded a few times. The J gene is TRBJ1-2, the V gene TRBV24-1; 8 bases agree with TRBD1. The length of the CDR3 is 14 residues. V lost 3 bases and J lost 6; bases outside the gene matches: 5. The germline V gene has CDR1 KGHDR and CDR2 SFDVKD. Here the CDR3 DNA reads TGTGCCACCAGTGATGTGACAGGGGTAGATGGCTACACCTTC. Translated: CATSDVTGVDGYTF.

The chain recombines TRBV5-6 with TRBJ1-5; D gene unclear. This CDR3 is 14 amino acids long. CDR1 and CDR2 from the germline V gene are SGHDT and YYEEEE. V was cut by 7 bases and J by 0 bases, with 11 bases left in between. The CDR3 sequence is CASGRVYSNQPQHF. CDR3 nucleotide sequence: TGTGCCAGCGGACGGGTCTATAGCAATCAGCCCCAGCATTTT.

The chain recombines TRBV19 with TRBJ1-5; D unclear. This CDR3 has 14 residues. Trimming cost V 4 bases and J 8 bases, with 15 bases left between them. CDR1 and CDR2 (germline): LNHDA, SQIVND (reference sequence). The CDR3 DNA reads as TGTGCCAGTAGTACTAGGAAGGCCGGGGAGCCCCAGCATTTT. Translation: CASSTRKAGEPQHF.

J is TRBJ2-4 and V is TRBV9, with a tentative D call TRBD2 (7 bases). The CDR3 is 15 residues long. Germline CDR1 SGDLS, CDR2 YYNGEE. V lost 0 bases and J 5 bases, leaving 12 bases between the germline ends. This CDR3 reads CASSVGGGGENIQYF. CDR3 nucleotide sequence: TGTGCCAGCAGCGTAGGAGGGGGGGGCGAAAACATTCAGTACTTC.

The V and J genes are TRBV11-3 and TRBJ2-2; D may correspond to TRBD1 or TRBD2 (5 bases each). The CDR3 is 14 residues long. Germline CDR1 is SGHNT and CDR2 is YENEEA. V was cut by 3 bases and J by 4 bases, with 9 bases left in between. CDR3 nucleotides: TGTGCCAGCAGCTTTGGGACGGCCACCGGGGAGCTGTTTTTT. This encodes CASSFGTATGELFF.

The V and J genes are TRBV27 and TRBJ2-1, with D perhaps matching TRBD2 (6 bases). Germline assignment: CDR1 MNHEY and CDR2 SMNVEV (reference sequence). The CDR3 has 15 amino acids. Trimming stripped 5 bases from V and 3 bases from J, with 14 bases between. CDR3 region: CASSPRGTIYNEQFF. The CDR3 DNA reads TGTGCCAGCAGTCCCCGGGGGACGATCTACAATGAGCAGTTCTTC.

V gene TRBV12-3 or TRBV12-4 combines with J gene TRBJ1-1; no clear D. The CDR3 totals 11 residues. V was clipped by 8 bases and J by 11 bases, with 15 bases between them. For the CDR3, the DNA is TGTGCCAGCCTAGGGATGGTATCGGCTTTCTTT. Protein product: CASLGMVSAFF.

CDR3 nucleotides: TGTGCCAGCAGTCAGGGGGATAACACCATATATTTT. Translating gives CASSQGDNTIYF. The chain combines TRBV9 with TRBJ1-3; 7 nucleotides agree with TRBD1. V lost 5 bases and J lost 7; bases outside the gene matches: 3. This CDR3 contains 12 residues. Germline-derived CDR1 and CDR2 are SGDLS and YYNGEE.

The chain combines TRBV6-5 with TRBJ2-7, with TRBD1 identical over 12 bases. After removal of 8 bases from V and 6 bases from J, the junction contained 8 bases not matched to a gene. Germline CDR1 and CDR2: MNHEY and SVGAGI. The CDR3 runs 14 residues. This CDR3 reads CASVPGQGAREQYF. The CDR3 DNA follows: TGTGCCAGCGTTCCGGGACAGGGGGCACGCGAGCAGTACTTC.

The rearrangement uses TRBV24-1 and TRBJ2-5; unclear D gene. The CDR3 has 14 residues. CDR1 and CDR2 (germline): KGHDR, SFDVKD. Trimming took 0 bases from V and 2 from J, leaving 6 bases between them. This chain's CDR3 is CATSDLTPQETQYF. The DNA of the CDR3 is TGTGCCACCAGTGATTTGACACCTCAAGAGACCCAGTACTTC.

This chain joins TRBV19 and TRBJ1-5; D not certain. In germline, CDR1 is LNHDA, CDR2 SQIVND (reference sequence). Between the trimmed V and J ends, which lost 5 bases and 7 bases, there was a span of 12 bases. The CDR3 covers 13 residues. In DNA form, the CDR3 reads TGTGCCAGTAGTGCCCACAGAGACCAGCCCCAGCATTTT. Its translation: CASSAHRDQPQHF. Using reference TRBV19 and TRBJ1-5 for the parts outside the CDR3, the full variable domain is DGGITQSPKYLFRKEGQNVTLSCEQNLNHDAMYWYRQDPGQGLRLIYYSQIVNDFQKGDIAEGYSVSREKKESFPLTVTSAQKNPTAFYLCASSAHRDQPQHFGDGTRLSIL.

V and J are TRBV2 and TRBJ2-5, with D possibly called TRBD1 or TRBD2 (6 bases each). Trimming took 7 bases from V and 9 from J, leaving 24 bases between them. The CDR3 has 15 residues. Germline V gene data show CDR1 as SNHLY and CDR2 as FYNNEI. The CDR3 DNA is TGTGCCAGCATCCTGACAGGCGGCGGGGTAGGGGCCCAGTACTTC. Its protein is CASILTGGGVGAQYF. The entire variable domain, with the rest obtained from reference TRBV2 and TRBJ2-5, is as follows: EPEVTQTPSHQVTQMGQEVILRCVPISNHLYFYWYRQILGQKVEFLVSFYNNEISEKSEIFDDQFSVERPDGSNFTLKIRSTKLEDSAMYFCASILTGGGVGAQYFGPGTRLLVL.

The chain couples TRBV15 to TRBJ1-1, with D unresolved. The CDR3 sequence is 15 residues long. Germline V CDR1 and CDR2: LNHNV, YYDKDF (reference sequence). V was trimmed by 0 bases and J by 5 bases, leaving 13 bases between them. This CDR3 is CATSRDRARKTEAFF. DNA for the CDR3: TGTGCCACCAGCAGAGATCGGGCCCGGAAAACTGAAGCTTTCTTT.